The next 17 T cell receptor beta chains were all read from a single sample in a study of response to subunit inactivated influenza vaccine. TCRdb re-called the RT-PCR reads through MiXCR, storing one row per CDR3 protein. The profile shows around 760,000 distinct CDR3 sequences, about 15% of them singletons. Source: PBMCs from blood, taken around two weeks before vaccination. These receptors originate from a man in his fifties or sixties who received an inactivated influenza vaccine.

In its sample, this clonotype was seen a few times. This chain links TRBV4-1 with TRBJ2-7; no reliable D call. There are 15 residues in the CDR3. The V gene lost 1 base and the J gene lost 3 bases, with 13 bases spanning the gap. The germline gives CDR1 MGHRA, CDR2 YSYEKL. The CDR3 DNA follows: TGCGCCAGCAGCCAAGGTGCAGGTAACAACTACGAGCAGTACTTC. Its translation: CASSQGAGNNYEQYF.

This clonotype was seen ten or more times. This chain connects TRBV12-3 or TRBV12-4 to TRBJ2-5; no clear D gene. Trimming left V 1 base short and J 7 bases short, with 7 bases between. The CDR3 has 12 residues. For the CDR3, the DNA is TGTGCCAGCAGTTTAGGAGGCGGGACCCAGTACTTC. This translates into CASSLGGGTQYF.

This clonotype was seen only a few times. The J gene is TRBJ1-2, the V gene TRBV20-1; TRBD1 matches 7 bases. V lost 0 bases, J lost 7 bases, and 8 bases stayed unmatched. This CDR3 region has 14 residues. Germline V gene data show CDR1 as DFQATT and CDR2 as SNEGSKA (reference sequence). CDR3 coding DNA: TGCAGTGCTAGAGACGCCAGGGGGTTAGGTGGCTACACCTTC. Translated: CSARDARGLGGYTF.

The genes are TRBV5-1 and TRBJ2-2; D possibly corresponds to TRBD2 (7 bases). The CDR3 spans 19 residues. The germline V gene has CDR1 SGHRS and CDR2 YFSETQ. V shed 1 base and J shed 2 bases, with 21 bases lying between them. The CDR3: CASSLYPSVSGGNTGELFF. CDR3 coding DNA: TGCGCCAGCAGCTTGTATCCCTCAGTATCGGGGGGCAACACCGGGGAGCTGTTTTTT. The variable domain in full, completed from reference TRBV5-1 and TRBJ2-2, reads KAGVTQTPRYLIKTRGQQVTLSCSPISGHRSVSWYQQTPGQGLQFLFEYFSETQRNKGNFPGRFSGRQFSNSRSEMNVSTLELGDSALYLCASSLYPSVSGGNTGELFFGEGSRLTVL.

The chain combines TRBV18 with TRBJ1-2; D call uncertain. Trimming took off 3 bases at V and 8 bases at J, with 13 bases between the two ends. This CDR3 has 13 amino acids. Germline-derived CDR1 and CDR2 are KGHSH and LQKENI. The CDR3 DNA sequence: TGTGCCAGCTCACCGGACGGCACTTGGGGCTACACCTTC. It yields the protein CASSPDGTWGYTF.

This sequence joins TRBV4-3 and TRBJ2-1; D gene unclear. The CDR3 loop spans 15 amino acids. Germline V CDR1 and CDR2: LGHNA, YSLEER. Trimming removed 1 base from V and 2 bases from J, with 9 bases in between. CDR3 nucleotide sequence: TGCGCCAGCAGCCAAGTCTCTAAGGCCTACAATGAGCAGTTCTTC. Protein: CASSQVSKAYNEQFF.

This clonotype was counted only a few times. The rearrangement links TRBV5-1 to TRBJ2-3; TRBD2 agrees at 8 bases. V gave up 1 base and J gave up 6 bases; unmatched junction bases: 4. The CDR3 is 14 residues long. CDR1 is SGHRS and CDR2 is YFSETQ in the germline V gene. CDR3 DNA: TGCGCCAGCAGCTTGCGGGGGGGGCAGGATACGCAGTATTTT. This translates into CASSLRGGQDTQYF.

The J gene is TRBJ2-1, the V gene TRBV12-3 or TRBV12-4, with D hard to call. Trimming pared 6 bases from V and 4 bases from J, leaving 10 bases between. CDR3 length equals 13 residues. DNA of the CDR3: TGTGCCAGCAGGTCCGGAAATTACAATGAGCAGTTCTTC. Its protein is CASRSGNYNEQFF.

This clonotype was counted once. The chain links TRBV28 to TRBJ1-4; 9 bases align to TRBD1. Germline CDR1 reads MDHEN; CDR2 reads SYDVKM. The V and J ends lost 6 bases and 6 bases, in that order; junction bases with no gene match: 11. The CDR3 is made up of 16 amino acids. This CDR3 reads CASRMQDRGLYEKLFF. For the CDR3, the DNA is TGTGCCAGCAGAATGCAGGACAGGGGATTGTATGAAAAACTGTTTTTT.

Only a few counts were recorded for this clonotype. V is TRBV7-9 and J is TRBJ1-6, with TRBD1 as a possible D gene (5 bases). The CDR3 consists of 16 residues. Germline V CDR1 and CDR2: SEHNR, FQNEAQ (reference sequence). V was pared by 5 bases and J by 8 bases, with 19 bases between. CDR3 region: CASSPPGGYRDSPLHF. The CDR3 coding sequence is TGTGCCAGCAGCCCCCCTGGGGGGTACCGGGATTCACCCCTCCACTTT.

This clonotype was counted between two and nine times. The chain is built from TRBV15 and TRBJ1-5, with D perhaps TRBD1 (6 bases). V was pared by 4 bases and J by 4 bases, with 17 bases between. The length of the CDR3 is 16 residues. Per germline, CDR1 LNHNV and CDR2 YYDKDF (reference sequence). As DNA, the CDR3 is TGTGCCACCAGCAACACATACCAAGGGGGGAATCAGCCCCAGCATTTT. Its translation is CATSNTYQGGNQPQHF.

The chain couples TRBV6-5 to TRBJ2-2; maybe TRBD1 (5 bases). The CDR3 has 13 amino acids. Germline V gene lookup returns CDR1 MNHEY and CDR2 SVGAGI. V lost 2 bases to trimming and J lost 6 bases, with 7 bases between them. DNA for the CDR3: TGTGCCAGCAGTTACCAGGGTTCCGGGGAGCTGTTTTTT. Translated, it gives CASSYQGSGELFF.

This clonotype was detected ten times or more. The V and J genes are TRBV12-3 or TRBV12-4 and TRBJ1-2, with 7 bases aligning to TRBD1. The trim removed 4 bases at V and 4 bases at J, leaving 6 bases unmatched. The CDR3 extends over 14 amino acids. Here the CDR3 reads CASSYTRDSYGYTF. DNA of the CDR3: TGTGCCAGCAGTTATACCCGGGACAGCTATGGCTACACCTTC.

This clonotype was recorded at least ten times. The chain recombines TRBV11-1 with TRBJ2-2; the match to TRBD1 covers 10 bases. The CDR3 length is 14 residues. V dropped 4 bases and J dropped 7; count of bases not matched to a gene: 3. Germline V gene data show CDR1 as SGHAT and CDR2 as FQDESV (reference sequence). CDR3 protein: CASSWDRGIGELFF. The CDR3 DNA follows: TGTGCCAGCAGCTGGGACAGGGGTATCGGGGAGCTGTTTTTT.

Only a few counts were recorded for this clonotype. The V gene is TRBV29-1, the J gene TRBJ2-1, with D unresolved. Per the germline V gene, CDR1 is SQVTM and CDR2 is ANQGSEA. The CDR3 covers 10 residues. The germline V and J ends were trimmed by 4 bases and 13 bases, with 11 bases remaining between them. CDR3 region: CSVVASYQFF. CDR3 nucleotide sequence: TGCAGCGTTGTCGCCTCCTACCAGTTCTTC.

This clonotype was seen a handful of times. V and J are TRBV7-9 and TRBJ1-6; D is uncertain. Trimming took off 1 base at V and 6 bases at J, with 10 bases between the two ends. Germline values: CDR1 SEHNR, CDR2 FQNEAQ (reference sequence). The CDR3 spans 15 residues. CDR3 coding DNA: TGTGCCAGCAGCTTAGTTCGGGGTCCTAATTCACCCCTCCACTTT. Translation: CASSLVRGPNSPLHF.

This rearrangement joins TRBV28 to TRBJ2-1, with D perhaps TRBD1 or TRBD2 (5 bases each). The CDR3 spans 15 residues. Germline V gives CDR1 MDHEN, CDR2 SYDVKM. V lost 3 bases and J lost 4, with 13 bases in between. The DNA of the CDR3 is TGTGCCAGCAGTTTGGTGAGGGGTCGGTACAATGAGCAGTTCTTC. Translated, it gives CASSLVRGRYNEQFF.